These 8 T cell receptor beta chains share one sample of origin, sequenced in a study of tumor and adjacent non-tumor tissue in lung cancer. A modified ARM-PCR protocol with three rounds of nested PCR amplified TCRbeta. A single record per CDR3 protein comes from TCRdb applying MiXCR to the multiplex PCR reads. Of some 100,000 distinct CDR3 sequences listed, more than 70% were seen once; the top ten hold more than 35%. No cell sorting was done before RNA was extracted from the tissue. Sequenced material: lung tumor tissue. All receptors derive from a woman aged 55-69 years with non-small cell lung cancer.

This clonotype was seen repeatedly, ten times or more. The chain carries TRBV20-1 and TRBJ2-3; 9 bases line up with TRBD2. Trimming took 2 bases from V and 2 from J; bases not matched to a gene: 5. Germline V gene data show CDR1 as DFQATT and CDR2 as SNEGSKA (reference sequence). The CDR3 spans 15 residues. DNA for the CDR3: TGCAGTGCTAGATTGCCTAGCGGGGTCACAGATACGCAGTATTTT. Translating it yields CSARLPSGVTDTQYF.

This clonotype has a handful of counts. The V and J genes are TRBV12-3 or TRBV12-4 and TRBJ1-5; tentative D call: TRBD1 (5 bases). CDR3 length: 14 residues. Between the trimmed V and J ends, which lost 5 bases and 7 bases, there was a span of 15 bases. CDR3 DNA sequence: TGTGCCAGCAGTCCTCAGGGAAAGGGGCAGCCCCAGCATTTT. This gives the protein CASSPQGKGQPQHF.

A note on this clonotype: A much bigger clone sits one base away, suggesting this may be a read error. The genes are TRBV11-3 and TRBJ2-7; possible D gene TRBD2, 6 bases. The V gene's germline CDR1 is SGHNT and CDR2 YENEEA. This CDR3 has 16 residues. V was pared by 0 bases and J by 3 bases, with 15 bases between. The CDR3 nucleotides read TGTGCCAGCAGCTTAGAGTTGACTAACGGGAGCTACGAGCAGTACTTC. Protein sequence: CASSLELTNGSYEQYF.

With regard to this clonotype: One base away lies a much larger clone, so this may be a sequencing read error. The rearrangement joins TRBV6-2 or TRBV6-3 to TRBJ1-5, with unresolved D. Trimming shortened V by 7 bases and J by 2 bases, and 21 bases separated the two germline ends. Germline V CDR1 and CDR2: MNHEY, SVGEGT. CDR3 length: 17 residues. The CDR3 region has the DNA TGTGCCAGCATTACCGAGATTTTCGTGCTGGGCAATCAGCCCCAGCATTTT. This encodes CASITEIFVLGNQPQHF.

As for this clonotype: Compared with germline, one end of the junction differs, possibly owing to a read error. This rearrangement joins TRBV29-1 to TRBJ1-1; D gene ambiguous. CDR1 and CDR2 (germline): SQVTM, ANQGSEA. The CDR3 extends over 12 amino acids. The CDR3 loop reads CCVETRKSEAFF. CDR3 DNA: TGCTGCGTCGAGACTAGGAAGTCTGAAGCTTTCTTT.

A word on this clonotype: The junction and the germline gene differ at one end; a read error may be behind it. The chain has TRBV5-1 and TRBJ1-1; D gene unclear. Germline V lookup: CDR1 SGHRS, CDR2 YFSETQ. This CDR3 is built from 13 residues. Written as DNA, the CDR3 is TGCGCCTGCAGCTTGACCGGGAACACTGAAGCTTACTTT. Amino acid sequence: CACSLTGNTEAYF.

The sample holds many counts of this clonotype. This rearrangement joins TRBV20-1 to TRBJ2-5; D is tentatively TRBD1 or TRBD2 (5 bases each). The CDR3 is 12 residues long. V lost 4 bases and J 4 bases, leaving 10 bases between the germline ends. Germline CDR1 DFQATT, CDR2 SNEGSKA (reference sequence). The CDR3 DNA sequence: TGCAGTGCTATAGAGAGGGGAGAGACCCAGTACTTC. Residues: CSAIERGETQYF.

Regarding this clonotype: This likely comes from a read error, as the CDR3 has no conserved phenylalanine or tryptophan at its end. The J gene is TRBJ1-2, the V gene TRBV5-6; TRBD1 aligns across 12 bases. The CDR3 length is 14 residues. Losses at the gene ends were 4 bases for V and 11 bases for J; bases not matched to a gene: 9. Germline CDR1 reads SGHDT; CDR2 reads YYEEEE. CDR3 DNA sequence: TGTGCCAGCAGCCCGGGACAGGGGGCGAGGGGTTACACCTCC. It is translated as CASSPGQGARGYTS.